These 28 T cell receptor beta chains came from one sample sequenced in a study of T cell responses to AZD1222 COVID-19 vaccine. The table came from immunoSEQ multiplex PCR; TCRdb's copy has only in-frame clones and leaves some out. The table includes 150,000 to 200,000 clones, about 90% detected once. The sequencing used peripheral blood, collected 28 days after the second AZD1222 dose. The source is an adult who received the AZD1222 COVID-19 vaccine.

About this clone itself: Other DNA sequences of this sample code for an identical CDR3. The V and J genes are TRBV3-1 (or the pseudogene TRBV3-2) and TRBJ1-5; perhaps TRBD1 as D (6 bases). From germline, CDR1 is LGHDT and CDR2 YNNKEL (reference sequence). This CDR3 spans 14 amino acids. The V end lost 1 base, the J end lost 7 bases, and 11 bases lay between the germline ends. The CDR3, as DNA: TGTGCCAGCAGCCAAGGCATACAGGGACAGCCCCAGCATTTT. This encodes CASSQGIQGQPQHF.

The rearrangement joins TRBV19 to TRBJ1-3; D not certain. The ends were cut back, 6 bases at V and 4 bases at J, with 13 bases in the middle. The CDR3 runs 14 residues. The germline gives CDR1 LNHDA, CDR2 SQIVND (reference sequence). This CDR3 reads CASSFPGVGNTIYF. As DNA, the CDR3 is TGTGCCAGTAGCTTCCCCGGTGTAGGAAACACCATATATTTT.

V gene TRBV6-6 combines with J gene TRBJ2-3; a possible D gene is TRBD2 (7 bases). The CDR3 length is 16 residues. CDR1 is MNHNY and CDR2 is SVGAGI in the germline V gene (reference sequence). V was clipped by 2 bases and J by 6 bases, with 18 bases between them. The DNA for the CDR3 is TGTGCCAGCAGTTACGGGAGGGGGGGAAGGTCGGATACGCAGTATTTT. Translating gives CASSYGRGGRSDTQYF.

The V and J genes are TRBV19 and TRBJ2-3; D assignment may be TRBD1 or TRBD2 (5 bases each). Germline CDR1 is LNHDA and CDR2 is SQIVND (reference sequence). Trimming pared 4 bases from V and 5 bases from J, leaving 22 bases between. The CDR3 runs to 17 residues. The CDR3: CASSKIVGTAGGDTQYF. The CDR3, as DNA: TGTGCCAGTAGTAAAATAGTCGGGACCGCCGGAGGAGATACGCAGTATTTT. Looking up the rest from reference TRBV19 and TRBJ2-3 gives the full variable domain: DGGITQSPKYLFRKEGQNVTLSCEQNLNHDAMYWYRQDPGQGLRLIYYSQIVNDFQKGDIAEGYSVSREKKESFPLTVTSAQKNPTAFYLCASSKIVGTAGGDTQYFGPGTRLTVL.

The gene calls are TRBV10-3 and TRBJ2-1, with TRBD1 matching 9 bases. Germline V CDR1 and CDR2: ENHRY, SYGVKD. This CDR3 is 15 amino acids long. Unmatched junction bases numbered 8, after V lost 6 bases and J lost 5 bases. The CDR3 DNA follows: TGTGCCATCAGCCCCGGACAGGGGACTAACAATGAGCAGTTCTTC. Residues: CAISPGQGTNNEQFF.

The J gene is TRBJ1-5, the V gene TRBV2, with a possible D match to TRBD1 (5 bases). Germline V gene sequence: CDR1 SNHLY, CDR2 FYNNEI. V was cut by 5 bases and J by 0 bases, with 11 bases left in between. CDR3 size: 15 residues. The CDR3 nucleotides read TGTGCCAGCAGTCTAGCGGGGGGTAGCAATCAGCCCCAGCATTTT. It encodes CASSLAGGSNQPQHF.

V gene TRBV20-1 combines with J gene TRBJ2-7; 7 nucleotides line up with TRBD1. CDR1 is DFQATT, CDR2 SNEGSKA, per germline (reference sequence). Unmatched junction bases numbered 8, after V lost 3 bases and J lost 3 bases. CDR3 size: 14 residues. CDR3 residues: CSASPGTDRYEQYF. The CDR3 DNA reads TGCAGTGCTAGTCCCGGGACAGACCGCTACGAGCAGTACTTC.

The CDR3 nucleotides read TGTGCCAGCAGCCGGGAGGCACTCATGAACACTGAAGCTTTCTTT. Its translation is CASSREALMNTEAFF. The rearrangement uses TRBV5-4 and TRBJ1-1; D remains ambiguous. CDR3 length: 15 residues. CDR1 and CDR2 from the germline V gene are SGHNT and YYREEE (reference sequence). Trimming stripped 4 bases from V and 0 bases from J, with 13 bases between.

V and J are TRBV5-6 and TRBJ2-1; 9 bases map to TRBD1. The V gene end was trimmed by 3 bases and the J gene end by 5 bases; junction bases not matched to a gene: 15. The CDR3 is 18 amino acids. Germline assignment: CDR1 SGHDT and CDR2 YYEEEE. In DNA form, the CDR3 reads TGTGCCAGCAGCTCCAGACCGGGACAGGGAAGGTGGCACAATGAGCAGTTCTTC. Encoded protein: CASSSRPGQGRWHNEQFF.

The chain employs TRBV2 and TRBJ2-5; either TRBD1 or TRBD2 may supply D (7 bases each). The germline V gene has CDR1 SNHLY and CDR2 FYNNEI. The CDR3 is 15 amino acids. V was shortened by 5 bases and J by 5 bases, with 18 bases between the two germline ends. The CDR3 DNA sequence: TGTGCCAGCAGTCCGCTCAGGGGGGGCGGGGAGACCCAGTACTTC. This translates into CASSPLRGGGETQYF.

This chain's CDR3 is CASSLKSLNSPLHF. CDR3 nucleotide sequence: TGCGCCAGCAGCTTGAAGAGCCTTAATTCACCCCTCCACTTT. The chain carries TRBV5-1 and TRBJ1-6, with unresolved D. Between the trimmed V and J ends, which lost 1 base and 6 bases, there was a span of 8 bases. CDR3 length equals 14 residues. The V gene's germline CDR1 is SGHRS and CDR2 YFSETQ.

This clone appeared a single time. V is TRBV5-4 and J is TRBJ1-1; D gene unclear. Trimming took 4 bases from V and 1 from J, leaving 8 bases between them. The CDR3 is 13 residues long. Germline assignment: CDR1 SGHNT and CDR2 YYREEE (reference sequence). The CDR3: CASSVDGNTEAFF. CDR3 DNA: TGTGCCAGCAGCGTCGACGGGAACACTGAAGCTTTCTTT.

V and J are TRBV28 and TRBJ1-1; D remains unclear. CDR3 length: 15 residues. CDR1 and CDR2 (germline): MDHEN, SYDVKM. V gave up 3 bases and J gave up 1 base, with 12 bases separating them. DNA of the CDR3: TGTGCCAGCAGTTTGTTTTTTAGCACGAACACTGAAGCTTTCTTT. It is translated as CASSLFFSTNTEAFF.

DNA of the CDR3: TGTGCCAGCAGCTTATTAGGGGGAGGAGGGCCCCTCCACTTT. This gives the protein CASSLLGGGGPLHF. The J gene is TRBJ1-6, the V gene TRBV7-9, with D perhaps TRBD1 (6 bases). This CDR3 is built from 14 residues. The V end was cut by 2 bases, the J end by 13 bases, with 15 bases between. CDR1 and CDR2 from the germline V gene are SEHNR and FQNEAQ (reference sequence).

The chain combines TRBV28 with TRBJ2-5; 12 nucleotides match TRBD2. Trimming removed 4 bases from V and 5 bases from J; junction bases left unmatched: 11. The germline gives CDR1 MDHEN, CDR2 SYDVKM. The CDR3 contains 17 residues. Here the CDR3 DNA reads TGTGCCAGCAGTTCCCTCTCACTAGCGGGGGGCGAGGAGACCCAGTACTTC. This codes for CASSSLSLAGGEETQYF.

The J gene is TRBJ2-7, the V gene TRBV6-5, with a weak D call TRBD1 (6 bases). Per the germline V gene, CDR1 is MNHEY and CDR2 is SVGAGI. V was pared by 5 bases and J by 1 base, with 15 bases between. This CDR3 has 15 amino acids. The CDR3 DNA sequence: TGTGCCAGCAGTATCTCCGGGACACTTTCCTACGAGCAGTACTTC. Protein: CASSISGTLSYEQYF.

The DNA of the CDR3 is TGTGCCAGCAGTTTAGTGGCCGGCAATCAGCCCCAGCATTTT. Translated: CASSLVAGNQPQHF. The V call is TRBV28, the J call TRBJ1-5; no firm D call. CDR1 is MDHEN and CDR2 is SYDVKM in the germline V gene. V was pared by 2 bases and J by 2 bases, with 7 bases between. This CDR3 comprises 14 residues.

V and J are TRBV7-9 and TRBJ2-5; the D is unclear. The CDR3 has 12 residues. V lost 4 bases and J lost 0, with 3 bases in between. Germline V lookup: CDR1 SEHNR, CDR2 FQNEAQ (reference sequence). CDR3 region: CASSSNQETQYF. CDR3 DNA sequence: TGTGCCAGCAGCTCCAACCAAGAGACCCAGTACTTC.

The chain has TRBV5-1 and TRBJ1-6; no definite D call. Germline V gene lookup returns CDR1 SGHRS and CDR2 YFSETQ. This CDR3 is built from 15 residues. The ends were cut back, 0 bases at V and 7 bases at J, with 11 bases in the middle. CDR3 loop: CASSLEARPNSPLHF. The CDR3 DNA sequence: TGCGCCAGCAGCTTGGAGGCCAGACCCAATTCACCCCTCCACTTT. Combining the CDR3 with reference TRBV5-1 and TRBJ1-6 gives the whole variable domain KAGVTQTPRYLIKTRGQQVTLSCSPISGHRSVSWYQQTPGQGLQFLFEYFSETQRNKGNFPGRFSGRQFSNSRSEMNVSTLELGDSALYLCASSLEARPNSPLHFGNGTRLTVT.

This chain uses TRBV7-2 with TRBJ2-2; possible D gene TRBD2, 6 bases. V lost 6 bases, J lost 1 base, and 9 bases lay in between. This CDR3 has 14 amino acids. Germline V gene sequence: CDR1 SGHTA, CDR2 FQGNSA. As DNA, the CDR3 is TGTGCCAGCAGACCGGGACTGAACACCGGGGAGCTGTTTTTT. Its translation: CASRPGLNTGELFF.

This chain links TRBV6-5 with TRBJ2-3, with D perhaps matching TRBD1 or TRBD2 (5 bases each). This CDR3 is 13 amino acids long. Trimming pared 6 bases from V and 2 bases from J, leaving 9 bases between. CDR1 is MNHEY, CDR2 SVGAGI, per germline. The CDR3 DNA reads TGTGCCAGCAGCCGGGACCTCACAGATACGCAGTATTTT. Translated, it gives CASSRDLTDTQYF.

The V and J genes are TRBV7-9 and TRBJ2-1, with 11 bases lining up with TRBD2. This CDR3 has 14 residues. In germline, CDR1 is SEHNR, CDR2 FQNEAQ (reference sequence). The V gene end was trimmed by 2 bases and the J gene end by 10 bases; junction bases not matched to a gene: 4. CDR3 residues: CASSLSLAGDEQFF. CDR3 nucleotides: TGTGCCAGCAGCTTATCACTAGCGGGAGACGAGCAGTTCTTC.

The chain recombines TRBV18 with TRBJ2-7; the match to TRBD1 covers 8 bases. CDR3 length: 17 amino acids. The germline gives CDR1 KGHSH, CDR2 LQKENI. Unmatched junction bases numbered 12, after V lost 3 bases and J lost 2 bases. CDR3: CASSPTVWDRNAYEQYF. The CDR3, as DNA: TGTGCCAGCTCACCCACAGTATGGGACAGGAACGCCTACGAGCAGTACTTC.

This rearrangement joins TRBV19 to TRBJ1-5; no firm D call. V lost 3 bases and J 2 bases, leaving 23 bases between the germline ends. Looked up from germline, CDR1 is LNHDA and CDR2 is SQIVND (reference sequence). The CDR3 totals 19 residues. The CDR3, as DNA: TGTGCCAGTAGTATTTTCGTTGATCGGAAGATTTTAGGCAATCAGCCCCAGCATTTT. It translates to CASSIFVDRKILGNQPQHF.

V gene TRBV28 combines with J gene TRBJ1-6; TRBD1 aligns across 9 bases. Germline values: CDR1 MDHEN, CDR2 SYDVKM. CDR3 length: 14 amino acids. After removal of 7 bases from V and 9 bases from J, the junction contained 7 bases not matched to a gene. The CDR3 region has the DNA TGTGCCAGCACTTACGGACAGGGGAGTTCACCCCTCCACTTT. As protein: CASTYGQGSSPLHF.

The chain carries TRBV6-5 and TRBJ1-3, with D unresolved. CDR1 and CDR2 from the germline V gene are MNHEY and SVGAGI. The germline V and J ends were trimmed by 2 bases and 2 bases, with 7 bases remaining between them. The CDR3 has 14 amino acids. CDR3 in amino acids: CASSYGSAGNTIYF. CDR3 sequence (DNA): TGTGCCAGCAGTTACGGGAGCGCTGGAAACACCATATATTTT.

V gene TRBV19 combines with J gene TRBJ1-4, with D maybe TRBD1 (6 bases). The CDR3 has 12 residues. Germline V lookup: CDR1 LNHDA, CDR2 SQIVND (reference sequence). Trimming shortened V by 3 bases and J by 10 bases, and 9 bases separated the two germline ends. CDR3 coding DNA: TGTGCCAGTAGTATTACAGGGAGAAAACTGTTTTTT. It encodes CASSITGRKLFF.

The rearrangement joins TRBV12-3 or TRBV12-4 to TRBJ1-1; a possible D gene is TRBD1 (6 bases). The CDR3 has 13 residues. V lost 6 bases and J 3 bases, leaving 11 bases between the germline ends. The CDR3 nucleotides are TGTGCCAGCAGGGGGGGCGCGGACACTGAAGCTTTCTTT. It specifies CASRGGADTEAFF.